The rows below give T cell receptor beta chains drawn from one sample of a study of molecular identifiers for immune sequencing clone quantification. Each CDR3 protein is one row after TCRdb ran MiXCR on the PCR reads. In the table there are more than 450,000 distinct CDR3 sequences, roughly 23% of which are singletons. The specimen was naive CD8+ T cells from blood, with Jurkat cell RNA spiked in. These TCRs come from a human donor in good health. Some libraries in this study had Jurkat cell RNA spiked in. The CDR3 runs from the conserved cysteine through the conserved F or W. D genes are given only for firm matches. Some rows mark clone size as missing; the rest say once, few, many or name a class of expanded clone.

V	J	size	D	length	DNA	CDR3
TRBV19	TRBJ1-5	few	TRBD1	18	TGTGCCAGTAGTTTCTCCGGGACAGGAGTATCTAGCAATCAGCCCCAGCATTTT	CASSFSGTGVSSNQPQHF
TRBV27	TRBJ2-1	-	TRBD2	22	TGTGCCAGCAGTTTATGGGGGCCTAGCGGGAGCCCCAGTATAAGCTCCTACAATGAGCAGTTCTTC	CASSLWGPSGSPSISSYNEQFF
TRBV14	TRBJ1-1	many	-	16	TGTGCCAGCAGCCCAAGGACGGGGGTAGTCTTTACTGAAGCTTTCTTT	CASSPRTGVVFTEAFF
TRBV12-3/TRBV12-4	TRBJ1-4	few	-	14	TGTGCCAGCAGTTTATTCAGGGGTGAAGAAAAACTGTTTTTT	CASSLFRGEEKLFF
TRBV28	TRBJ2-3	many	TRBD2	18	TGTGCCAGCAGTTCGAAACTAGCGGATTATAACCCTCCCGATACGCAGTATTTT	CASSSKLADYNPPDTQYF
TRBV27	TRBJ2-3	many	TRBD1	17	TGTGCCAGCAGCCTCATCCGGACAGGGGGCTCCACAGATACGCAGTATTTT	CASSLIRTGGSTDTQYF
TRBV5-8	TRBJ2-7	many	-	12	TGTGCCAGCAGCTCCCTTGGGGACGAGCAGTACTTC	CASSSLGDEQYF
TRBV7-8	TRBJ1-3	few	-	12	TGTGCCAGCAGCTCCACGGACAACACCATATATTTT	CASSSTDNTIYF
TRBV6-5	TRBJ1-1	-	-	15	TGTGCCAGCAGTTACGTGGGACACATGAACACTGAAGCTTTCTTT	CASSYVGHMNTEAFF
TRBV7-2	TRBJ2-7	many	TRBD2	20	TGTGCCAGCAGCACTGTAACCCATGGGGGTCGCGGGAGTTCTACCCCCGAGCAGTACTTC	CASSTVTHGGRGSSTPEQYF
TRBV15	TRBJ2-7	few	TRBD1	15	TGTGCCACCACCGATCTAGGACAGGGGGCTGACGAGCAGTACTTC	CATTDLGQGADEQYF
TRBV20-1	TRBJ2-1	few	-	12	TGCAGTGCTAGCGGGCTGGGGAATGAGCAGTTCTTC	CSASGLGNEQFF
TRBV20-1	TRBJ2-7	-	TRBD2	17	TGCAGTGCTAGAGATCCTAGCGGGGGTGGTAAATGGTACGAGCAGTACTTC	CSARDPSGGGKWYEQYF
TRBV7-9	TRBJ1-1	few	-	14	TGTGCCAGCAGCCATAGCCTAATGAACACTGAAGCTTTCTTT	CASSHSLMNTEAFF
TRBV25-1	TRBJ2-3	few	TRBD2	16	TGTGCCAGCAGTGAGAGGCCTAGCGGGAGCACAGATACGCAGTATTTT	CASSERPSGSTDTQYF
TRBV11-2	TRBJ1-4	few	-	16	TGTGCCAGCAGCTTATGGCAGAAGGGCAGAGGTGATAAACTGTTTTTT	CASSLWQKGRGDKLFF
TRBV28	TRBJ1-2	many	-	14	TGTGCCAGCAGTTTCGAGGAAATCTACTATGGCTACACCTTC	CASSFEEIYYGYTF
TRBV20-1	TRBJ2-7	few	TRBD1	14	TGCAGTGCTAATCCAAGGACAGGATTCTACGAGCAGTACTTC	CSANPRTGFYEQYF
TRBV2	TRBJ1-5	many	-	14	TGTGCCAGCAGTGGGGAGAATAGCAATCAGCCCCAGCATTTT	CASSGENSNQPQHF
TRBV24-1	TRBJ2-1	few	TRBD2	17	TGTGCCACCAGTTCTTCCCGACTAGCGGGAGTAGGCAATGAGCAGTTCTTC	CATSSSRLAGVGNEQFF
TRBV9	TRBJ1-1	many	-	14	TGTGCCAGCAGCGTAGGGACGGATAACACTGAAGCTTTCTTT	CASSVGTDNTEAFF
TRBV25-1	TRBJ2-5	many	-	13	TGTGCCAGCGGACGGGAGAACCAAGAGACCCAGTACTTC	CASGRENQETQYF
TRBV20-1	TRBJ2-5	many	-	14	TGCAGTGCCTCTAGTTATGAGCATCAAGAGACCCAGTACTTC	CSASSYEHQETQYF
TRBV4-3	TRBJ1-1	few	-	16	TGCGCCAGCAGCCAAGAGGGGGCCCTAAGGGAGGGTGAAGCTTTCTTT	CASSQEGALREGEAFF
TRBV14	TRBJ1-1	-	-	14	TGTGCCAGCAGCCCGGACGGGTGGATCACTGAAGCTTTCTTT	CASSPDGWITEAFF
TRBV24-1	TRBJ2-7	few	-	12	TGTGCCACCAAGGCCGCCTCGGGTGAGCAGTACTTC	CATKAASGEQYF
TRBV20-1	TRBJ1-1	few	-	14	TGCAGTGCTAGAGATCCGACGACAGGAATCGAAGCTTTCTTT	CSARDPTTGIEAFF
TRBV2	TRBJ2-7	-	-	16	TGTGCCAGCAGTGAACCTGTCTGGGCAGGGCCCTACGAGCAGTACTTC	CASSEPVWAGPYEQYF
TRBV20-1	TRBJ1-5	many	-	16	TGCAGTGCTAGAGATAACAGGGACTACAGCAATCAGCCCCAGCATTTT	CSARDNRDYSNQPQHF
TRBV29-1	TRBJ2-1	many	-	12	TGCAGCGTTGCCATTATGGGGAATGAGCAGTTCTTC	CSVAIMGNEQFF
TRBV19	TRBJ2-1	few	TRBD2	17	TGTGCCAGTAGTTCGATCAGCGGGGCCGGCTCCTACAATGAGCGGTTCTTC	CASSSISGAGSYNERFF
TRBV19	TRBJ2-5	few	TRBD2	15	TGTGCCAGTAGTCCCGGGGAGGGGCACCAAGAGACCCAGTACTTC	CASSPGEGHQETQYF
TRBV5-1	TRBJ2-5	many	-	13	TGCGCCACCTGGTCCGGGGGAGAAGAGACCCAGTACTTC	CATWSGGEETQYF
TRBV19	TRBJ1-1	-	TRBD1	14	TGTGCCAGTAGTGCCAACAGGGGATTCACTGAAGCTTTCTTT	CASSANRGFTEAFF
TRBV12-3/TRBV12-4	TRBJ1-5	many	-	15	TGTGCCAGCAGTTCTGGTTCGCCTATCACTCAGCCCCAGCATTTT	CASSSGSPITQPQHF
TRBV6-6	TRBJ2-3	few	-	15	TGTGCCAGCAGCTCCCCTCACATGGAAGTTGATACGCAGTATTTT	CASSSPHMEVDTQYF